This TCR beta chain stems from a study of blood T cell repertoires in COVID-19. Study summary: T cells, B-cell-depleted T cells, or PBMCs supplied cDNA or gDNA.

The Seattle site enrolled patients during active infection and followed them longitudinally. Under the authors' procedure: Reference gene primers were amplified, and this amplification served to estimate nucleated cell counts. Profiling relied on immunoSEQ multiplex PCR, and the TCRdb table lists in-frame clones only, not all of them. The V and J calls and clone size were taken over from that table, and D and trimming were inferred from the DNA. The data show 150,000 or so clones, around 87% seen once. The TCR sequence derives from a young man with COVID-19, enrolled during active disease. The sample comprised peripheral blood.

The CDR3 region is CASQRTDRGPSGNTIYF. DNA of the CDR3: TGTGCCAGCCAAAGAACGGACAGGGGGCCGTCTGGAAACACCATATATTTT. This chain uses TRBV19 with TRBJ1-3, with 11 nucleotides matching TRBD1. V lost 9 bases and J lost 1; bases outside the gene matches: 11. CDR1 LNHDA and CDR2 SQIVND come from the germline V gene (reference sequence). The CDR3 has 17 amino acids.